This is a list of T cell receptor beta chains from one sample in a study of blood T cell repertoires in COVID-19. Here immunoSEQ multiplex PCR was the method, and the copy in TCRdb shows in-frame clones only, minus some. The sample holds about 140,000 clones; over 60% are singletons and the top ten take around 17%. Material: peripheral blood. Receptors were obtained from a man in his fifties with acute or convalescent COVID-19. Each CDR3 is given with its conserved first and last residue. The order of the fields is CDR3 DNA, CDR3 protein, D gene, V gene, clone size, J gene. D genes are given only for firm matches. Clone size is not always given. Where it is, it says once, few, many or a class for expanded clones.

CDR3nt: TGTGCCAGCAGCCAAGACCCGCTAGCGGGAGAGGGGAGCGGGGGGGTAAACTTCTACGAGCAGTACTTC
CDR3aa: CASSQDPLAGEGSGGVNFYEQYF
d_gene: TRBD2
v_gene: TRBV16
abundance: .
j_gene: TRBJ2-7

CDR3nt: TGTGCCAGTTCGGGGACAGCGGATTCACCCCTCCACTTT
CDR3aa: CASSGTADSPLHF
d_gene: TRBD1
v_gene: TRBV19
abundance: .
j_gene: TRBJ1-6

CDR3nt: TGTGCCACCAGACCCCTCGGGACAGGGCTTGGGTACACTGAAGCTTTCTTT
CDR3aa: CATRPLGTGLGYTEAFF
d_gene: TRBD1
v_gene: TRBV15
abundance: once
j_gene: TRBJ1-1

CDR3nt: TGTGCCAGCAGCTCAACAGAGAATCAGCCCCAGCATTTT
CDR3aa: CASSSTENQPQHF
d_gene: .
v_gene: TRBV7-7
abundance: .
j_gene: TRBJ1-5

CDR3nt: TGCGCCAGCAGCTTGGCCGGACAGGGCAGGAATAAATACGAGCAGTACTTC
CDR3aa: CASSLAGQGRNKYEQYF
d_gene: TRBD1
v_gene: TRBV5-1
abundance: .
j_gene: TRBJ2-7

CDR3nt: TGTGCCAGCAGCCGCCGACTAGCGGGGCCTACTGCCGGAGAGACCCAGTACTTC
CDR3aa: CASSRRLAGPTAGETQYF
d_gene: TRBD2
v_gene: TRBV3-1/TRBV3-2
abundance: .
j_gene: TRBJ2-5

CDR3nt: TGTGCCAGCACCGTCCAGCGGGGGACCACAGATACGCAGTATTTT
CDR3aa: CASTVQRGTTDTQYF
d_gene: TRBD2
v_gene: TRBV6-5
abundance: .
j_gene: TRBJ2-3

CDR3nt: TGTGCCAGCAGCCCGGAGGGCCAGAGGTCACCCCTCCACTTT
CDR3aa: CASSPEGQRSPLHF
d_gene: .
v_gene: TRBV9
abundance: .
j_gene: TRBJ1-6

CDR3nt: TGTGCCAGCAGCAAACAGGGGGCAGGAAAAAATGAGCAGTTCTTC
CDR3aa: CASSKQGAGKNEQFF
d_gene: TRBD1
v_gene: TRBV9
abundance: .
j_gene: TRBJ2-1

CDR3nt: TGTGCCAGCAGTTTAATTTCGGGGTCGACTGAAGCTTTCTTT
CDR3aa: CASSLISGSTEAFF
d_gene: .
v_gene: TRBV6-6
abundance: .
j_gene: TRBJ1-1

CDR3nt: TGCGCCAGCAGCCAAGAGATAGCGGGGGGCCATAATGAGCAGTTCTTC
CDR3aa: CASSQEIAGGHNEQFF
d_gene: TRBD2
v_gene: TRBV4-1
abundance: .
j_gene: TRBJ2-1

CDR3nt: TGCAGTGCTAGTATTCCCGGGGTAGCCAAAAACATTCAGTACTTC
CDR3aa: CSASIPGVAKNIQYF
d_gene: .
v_gene: TRBV20-1
abundance: .
j_gene: TRBJ2-4

CDR3nt: TGTGCCAGCAGCTTAGCCGCCGGTACGGGCAATCAGCCCCAGCATTTT
CDR3aa: CASSLAAGTGNQPQHF
d_gene: .
v_gene: TRBV11-2
abundance: .
j_gene: TRBJ1-5

CDR3nt: TGTGCCAGCTCACCGGACGGACAGCTGAATCAGCCCCAGCATTTT
CDR3aa: CASSPDGQLNQPQHF
d_gene: .
v_gene: TRBV18
abundance: .
j_gene: TRBJ1-5

CDR3nt: TGTGCCAGCAGCAAAGACAGTTATGGCTACACCTTC
CDR3aa: CASSKDSYGYTF
d_gene: .
v_gene: TRBV27
abundance: .
j_gene: TRBJ1-2

CDR3nt: TGTGCCAGCAGCCAAACGAGGGTTGGCTACACCTTC
CDR3aa: CASSQTRVGYTF
d_gene: .
v_gene: TRBV3-1/TRBV3-2
abundance: .
j_gene: TRBJ1-2

CDR3nt: TGTGCCAGTAGTATACTAGCGGGGACAAAAACCAATGAGCAGTTCTTC
CDR3aa: CASSILAGTKTNEQFF
d_gene: TRBD2
v_gene: TRBV19
abundance: .
j_gene: TRBJ2-1

CDR3nt: TGTGCCAGCAGACCTCCCCAATCAGTTTCTCGTAATTCACCCCTCCACTTT
CDR3aa: CASRPPQSVSRNSPLHF
d_gene: .
v_gene: TRBV27
abundance: .
j_gene: TRBJ1-6

CDR3nt: TGCGCCAGCAGCTTGGAGGGACTAGTAACTGATACGCAGTATTTT
CDR3aa: CASSLEGLVTDTQYF
d_gene: TRBD2
v_gene: TRBV5-1
abundance: once
j_gene: TRBJ2-3

CDR3nt: TGTGCCAGCAGCCAAGATATCACCCGGGGTGAAAAACTGTTTTTT
CDR3aa: CASSQDITRGEKLFF
d_gene: .
v_gene: TRBV3-1/TRBV3-2
abundance: .
j_gene: TRBJ1-4

CDR3nt: TGTGCCTGGGCCCAGGGGGGTAACTATGGCTACACCTTC
CDR3aa: CAWAQGGNYGYTF
d_gene: TRBD1
v_gene: TRBV30
abundance: .
j_gene: TRBJ1-2

CDR3nt: TGTGCCAGCAGCTTATATGAGGGTAGCTCCTACAATGAGCAGTTCTTC
CDR3aa: CASSLYEGSSYNEQFF
d_gene: .
v_gene: TRBV7-9
abundance: .
j_gene: TRBJ2-1